Presented here are 11 T cell receptor beta chains from one specimen sequenced in a study of blood T cell repertoires in COVID-19. The method was immunoSEQ multiplex PCR; TCRdb's version includes in-frame clones alone and lacks a portion of them. The data show about 74,000 clones, with over 75% seen just once and about 2.7% held by the top ten. What was sequenced was peripheral blood. The receptors stem from a man aged 65 to 79 with active or convalescent COVID-19.

The gene calls are TRBV5-5 and TRBJ1-1, with D tentatively TRBD1 (5 bases). Germline V lookup: CDR1 SGHKS, CDR2 YYEKEE (reference sequence). V was pared by 0 bases and J by 5 bases, with 14 bases between. The CDR3 is made up of 15 amino acids. The DNA of the CDR3 is TGTGCCAGCAGCTTGGAGGGGTTTTTTACGACTGAAGCTTTCTTT. This encodes CASSLEGFFTTEAFF. Combining the CDR3 with reference TRBV5-5 and TRBJ1-1 gives the whole variable domain DAGVTQSPTHLIKTRGQQVTLRCSPISGHKSVSWYQQVLGQGPQFIFQYYEKEERGRGNFPDRFSARQFPNYSSELNVNALLLGDSALYLCASSLEGFFTTEAFFGQGTRLTVV.

The chain is built from TRBV30 and TRBJ1-2; D might be TRBD1 (6 bases). This CDR3 comprises 14 residues. Deletions cut 3 bases from V and 8 bases from J, with 19 bases between. Germline V lookup: CDR1 GTSNPN, CDR2 SVGIG (reference sequence). CDR3 DNA sequence: TGTGCCTGGAGGCCAGGGGCCGTGGTCGGCGGCTACACCTTC. Protein sequence: CAWRPGAVVGGYTF.

The V gene is TRBV3-1 (or the pseudogene TRBV3-2), the J gene TRBJ1-1, with TRBD1 as a possible D gene (6 bases). The CDR3 covers 13 residues. Trimming removed 5 bases from V and 6 bases from J, with 13 bases in between. CDR1 LGHDT and CDR2 YNNKEL come from the germline V gene (reference sequence). The CDR3 DNA sequence: TGTGCCAGCAGCTATAATAGGGGGTCTGAAGCTTTCTTT. Translated: CASSYNRGSEAFF.

CDR3 amino acids: CASSLTTGDGSPLHF. DNA for the CDR3: TGTGCCAGCAGCTTAACGACAGGGGATGGTTCACCCCTCCACTTT. The genes are TRBV7-9 and TRBJ1-6; 8 positions agree with TRBD1. V lost 2 bases and J lost 9; bases outside the gene matches: 6. Germline V CDR1 and CDR2: SEHNR, FQNEAQ (reference sequence). This CDR3 is built from 15 residues.

This clone came up once. CDR3 DNA sequence: TGTGCCATCAGACAGACAGGGGGCTATGCTGGGGCCAACGTCCTGACTTTC. This translates into CAIRQTGGYAGANVLTF. The chain combines TRBV10-3 with TRBJ2-6; TRBD1 aligns across 10 bases. The CDR3 is 17 amino acids. CDR1 and CDR2 (germline): ENHRY, SYGVKD. V lost 6 bases to trimming and J lost 2 bases; unmatched junction nucleotides: 7.

As for this clone: One end of the junction varies from germline; a read error may be responsible. This chain uses TRBV9 with TRBJ2-7; 13 bases fit TRBD2. The V gene's germline CDR1 is SGDLS and CDR2 YYNGEE. The CDR3 is made up of 15 amino acids. The CDR3 region is CANSVTGLAGDRQYF. DNA for the CDR3: TGTGCCAACAGCGTGACAGGACTAGCGGGAGATAGGCAGTACTTC.

CDR3 residues: CAYRTGGDTEAFF. The CDR3 region has the DNA TGTGCCTATCGGACAGGGGGGGACACTGAAGCTTTCTTT. This chain links TRBV30 with TRBJ1-1, with 10 bases aligning to TRBD1. J lost 3 bases, V lost 7 bases, and 5 bases had no gene match. CDR3 length: 13 amino acids. Germline values: CDR1 GTSNPN, CDR2 SVGIG (reference sequence).

CDR3: CASSLDRGRYEQYF. The CDR3 DNA sequence: TGTGCCAGCAGTTTGGACAGGGGAAGGTACGAGCAGTACTTC. The chain has TRBV2 and TRBJ2-7, with TRBD1 matching 9 bases. Germline V CDR1 and CDR2: SNHLY, FYNNEI. The CDR3 covers 14 residues. Germline trimming cut 5 bases from V and 4 bases from J; bases unmatched to any gene: 6.

This clone appeared a single time. The chain uses TRBV5-1 and TRBJ1-4, with D maybe TRBD1 (6 bases). CDR1 and CDR2 from the germline V gene are SGHRS and YFSETQ. The CDR3 loop spans 14 amino acids. V was trimmed by 4 bases and J by 2 bases, leaving 9 bases between them. CDR3 sequence: CASSGGATNEKLFF. The CDR3 region has the DNA TGCGCCAGCAGCGGGGGGGCGACTAATGAAAAACTGTTTTTT.

The chain joins TRBV5-4 to TRBJ1-1, with D perhaps matching TRBD1 (6 bases). Trimming cost V 3 bases and J 7 bases, with 19 bases left between them. Germline CDR1 reads SGHNT; CDR2 reads YYREEE (reference sequence). The CDR3 totals 15 residues. The CDR3 loop is CASSWGQGSVGEAFF. The CDR3 nucleotides are TGTGCCAGCAGCTGGGGGCAGGGCAGCGTGGGTGAAGCTTTCTTT.

The rearrangement joins TRBV30 to TRBJ1-2, with D perhaps matching TRBD1 (5 bases). V lost 1 base to trimming and J lost 5 bases, with 17 bases between them. The CDR3 runs to 15 residues. Germline values: CDR1 GTSNPN, CDR2 SVGIG (reference sequence). The CDR3 bases are TGTGCCTGGAGTGGAAAACCTCTGGAGGGGTATGGCTACACCTTC. Protein sequence: CAWSGKPLEGYGYTF.